Below, 7 T cell receptor beta chains from the same sample are listed, as sequenced in a study of control samples from healthy donors and cancer patients. The assay was immunoSEQ multiplex PCR, and TCRdb's table has in-frame clones only and misses some. The data hold more than 150,000 clones, with roughly 92% observed a single time. Material: blood. Every receptor here comes from a middle-aged man in good health.

The genes are TRBV25-1 and TRBJ2-2; 11 positions match TRBD2. CDR1 and CDR2 from the germline V gene are MGHDK and SYGVNS. The CDR3 has 16 amino acids. Germline trimming cut 6 bases from V and 6 bases from J; bases unmatched to any gene: 9. DNA for the CDR3: TGTGCCAGCAGACCCAGAACTAGCGGGAGCTCCGGGGAGCTGTTTTTT. It yields the protein CASRPRTSGSSGELFF.

This clone was seen once. This chain joins TRBV2 and TRBJ1-2; no firm D call. CDR1 and CDR2 from the germline V gene are SNHLY and FYNNEI. Between the trimmed V and J ends, which lost 1 base and 2 bases, there was a span of 5 bases. The CDR3 has 13 residues. The DNA of the CDR3 is TGTGCCAGCAGTGAAGTCGAGAACTATGGCTACACCTTC. It is translated as CASSEVENYGYTF.

The V and J genes are TRBV18 and TRBJ2-6; possibly TRBD1 for D (5 bases). This CDR3 contains 15 residues. The V and J ends lost 5 bases and 0 bases respectively, with 8 bases between them. From germline, CDR1 is KGHSH and CDR2 LQKENI. The CDR3 spells CASSVQASGANVLTF. The CDR3 DNA follows: TGTGCCAGCTCAGTACAGGCCTCTGGGGCCAACGTCCTGACTTTC.

The chain combines TRBV24-1 with TRBJ2-2; unclear D gene. This CDR3 contains 13 residues. V was clipped by 8 bases and J by 1 base, with 7 bases between them. Germline V gives CDR1 KGHDR, CDR2 SFDVKD. The CDR3 sequence: CATKPGNTGELFF. For the CDR3, the DNA is TGTGCCACCAAGCCCGGGAACACCGGGGAGCTGTTTTTT.

The chain recombines TRBV4-2 with TRBJ2-1; possibly TRBD2 for D (6 bases). V lost 0 bases and J 6 bases, leaving 15 bases between the germline ends. The CDR3 length is 16 residues. In germline, CDR1 is LGHNA, CDR2 YNFKEQ. In nucleotides, the CDR3 is TGTGCCAGCAGCCAAGATCGAGGGACTTCCCCCAATGAGCAGTTCTTC. As protein: CASSQDRGTSPNEQFF.

The V call is TRBV3-1 (or the pseudogene TRBV3-2), the J call TRBJ2-1, with TRBD2 matching over 8 bases. This CDR3 is built from 17 residues. CDR1 is LGHDT and CDR2 is YNNKEL in the germline V gene (reference sequence). V lost 0 bases and J lost 9; bases outside the gene matches: 13. The DNA for the CDR3 is TGTGCCAGCAGCCAAGAATCGGGCGCGGGAGGATCCGTTGAGCAGTTCTTC. Translating gives CASSQESGAGGSVEQFF.

The chain couples TRBV6-1 to TRBJ2-2; 12 bases agree with TRBD2. With 3 bases clipped from V and 7 bases from J, the junction kept 12 bases outside the gene matches. This CDR3 region has 18 residues. CDR1 and CDR2 (germline): MNHNS, SASEGT. CDR3 sequence reads: CASSETSGRPRRSGELFF. CDR3 nucleotide sequence: TGTGCCAGCAGTGAGACTAGCGGGAGACCCCGTCGAAGCGGGGAGCTGTTTTTT.